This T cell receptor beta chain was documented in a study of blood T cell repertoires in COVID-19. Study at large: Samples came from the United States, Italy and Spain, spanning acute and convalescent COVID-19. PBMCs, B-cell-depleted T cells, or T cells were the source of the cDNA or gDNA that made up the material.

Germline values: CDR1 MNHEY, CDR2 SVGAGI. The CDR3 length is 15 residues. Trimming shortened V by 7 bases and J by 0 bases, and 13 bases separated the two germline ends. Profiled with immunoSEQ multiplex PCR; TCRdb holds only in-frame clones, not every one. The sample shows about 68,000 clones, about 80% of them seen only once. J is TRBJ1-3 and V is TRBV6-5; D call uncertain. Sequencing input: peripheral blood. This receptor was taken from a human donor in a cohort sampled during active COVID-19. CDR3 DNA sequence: TGTGCCAGCACCTCTTCCCGAGGCTCTGGAAACACCATATATTTT. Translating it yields CASTSSRGSGNTIYF.